This T cell receptor beta chain is drawn from a study of blood T cell repertoires in COVID-19. Background on the study: PBMCs, B-cell-depleted T cells, or T cells provided the cDNA or gDNA that made up the material.

Sequenced by immunoSEQ multiplex PCR; TCRdb stores in-frame clones only, minus some. Altogether 150,000 to 200,000 clones are present, 70% to 85% being singletons, with the ten largest covering 6% to 8%. Germline V lookup: CDR1 SGHVS, CDR2 FQNEAQ. Trimming left V 5 bases short and J 4 bases short, with 14 bases between. CDR3 size: 14 residues. The chain recombines TRBV7-8 with TRBJ1-2; TRBD1 might be the D (6 bases). Sequencing was performed on peripheral blood. This receptor was identified in a human donor with acute or convalescent COVID-19. The donor label of this sample is uncertain. CDR3 nucleotides: TGTGCCAGCAGCCTATCAGGGGATATCTATGGCTACACCTTC. Its protein product is CASSLSGDIYGYTF.